One and the same sample provided the 25 T cell receptor beta chains below, sequenced in a study of a mutant IDH1 vaccine in newly diagnosed glioma. Time point defined: week 11, during vaccination. Topical imiquimod accompanied each vaccine dose, which consisted of 300 ug of mutant IDH1 20-mer peptide. Their antigen targets remain unknown. Assay used: immunoSEQ multiplex PCR; TCRdb lists only in-frame clones, some missing. The sample carries 100,000 to 120,000 clones, about 90% recorded once. Material: PBMCs, obtained from a glioma patient whose treatment included an IDH1 peptide vaccine. Receptors originate from a woman in her forties or fifties with glioma.

The J gene is TRBJ1-2, the V gene TRBV18; D is perhaps TRBD1 (6 bases). CDR3 length: 12 amino acids. V dropped 4 bases and J dropped 4 bases, with 7 bases sitting between them. Per germline, CDR1 KGHSH and CDR2 LQKENI. CDR3 region: CASSLDSYGYTF. CDR3 coding DNA: TGTGCCAGCTCACTGGACAGCTATGGCTACACCTTC.

This clone was seen once. The chain links TRBV12-5 to TRBJ2-5, with 8 bases fitting TRBD1. In germline, CDR1 is LGHNT, CDR2 FRNRAP. The CDR3 is made up of 14 amino acids. The J segment lost 5 bases and the V segment lost 4 bases, leaving 6 bases of the junction unmatched. The CDR3 coding sequence is TGTGCTAGTGGTTCAGGGGGCTCGGGGGAGACCCAGTACTTC. Protein: CASGSGGSGETQYF.

About this clone: Other nucleotide sequences in the sample specify the same CDR3. The chain has TRBV5-1 and TRBJ2-7, with TRBD1 as a possible D gene (5 bases). The V gene lost 2 bases and the J gene lost 3 bases, with 6 bases spanning the gap. Germline-derived CDR1 and CDR2 are SGHRS and YFSETQ. This CDR3 has 12 amino acids. The CDR3 sequence: CASSFQGYEQYF. CDR3 DNA: TGCGCCAGCAGCTTCCAGGGCTACGAGCAGTACTTC.

CDR3 sequence: CASSWGQNIYEQYF. CDR3 in DNA: TGTGCCAGCAGCTGGGGACAGAATATCTACGAGCAGTACTTC. The J gene is TRBJ2-7, the V gene TRBV14, with 7 bases fitting TRBD1. This CDR3 has 14 amino acids. The J segment lost 3 bases and the V segment lost 5 bases, leaving 7 bases of the junction unmatched. The V gene's germline CDR1 is SGHDN and CDR2 FVKESK.

The chain employs TRBV7-9 and TRBJ1-4; D gene uncertain. The germline V gene has CDR1 SEHNR and CDR2 FQNEAQ (reference sequence). The CDR3 has 15 residues. Trimming cost V 1 base and J 5 bases, with 11 bases left between them. The CDR3 sequence is CASSLEVLTNEKLFF. The CDR3 DNA follows: TGTGCCAGCAGCTTAGAGGTCCTTACAAATGAAAAACTGTTTTTT.

This CDR3 is CASSSDRGYGYTF. DNA for the CDR3: TGTGCCAGCAGCTCGGACAGAGGCTATGGCTACACCTTC. This chain links TRBV28 with TRBJ1-2, with D perhaps TRBD1 (6 bases). Germline CDR1 is MDHEN and CDR2 is SYDVKM. V was pared by 6 bases and J by 4 bases, with 12 bases between. The CDR3 spans 13 residues.

This sequence joins TRBV2 and TRBJ2-1, with D perhaps TRBD1 (6 bases). There are 15 residues in the CDR3. The germline V and J ends were trimmed by 6 bases and 8 bases, with 20 bases remaining between them. CDR1 is SNHLY and CDR2 is FYNNEI in the germline V gene. The CDR3 DNA reads TGTGCCAGCAGCCTACGCAGGGGTTTTGGGTATGAGCAGTTCTTC. This translates into CASSLRRGFGYEQFF. Combining the CDR3 with reference TRBV2 and TRBJ2-1 gives the whole variable domain EPEVTQTPSHQVTQMGQEVILRCVPISNHLYFYWYRQILGQKVEFLVSFYNNEISEKSEIFDDQFSVERPDGSNFTLKIRSTKLEDSAMYFCASSLRRGFGYEQFFGPGTRLTVL.

This chain joins TRBV6-6 and TRBJ2-2, with a tentative D call TRBD1 (6 bases). The germline CDR1 and CDR2 sequences are MNHNY and SVGAGI (reference sequence). This CDR3 has 13 residues. V dropped 6 bases and J dropped 4 bases, with 9 bases sitting between them. CDR3: CASSDRFTGELFF. The CDR3 nucleotides read TGTGCCAGCAGCGACAGGTTCACCGGGGAGCTGTTTTTT.

This clone has a single count. This chain uses TRBV30 with TRBJ2-2, with a possible D match to TRBD1 (5 bases). V dropped 2 bases and J dropped 5 bases, with 12 bases sitting between them. The CDR3 has 14 residues. CDR1 and CDR2 from the germline V gene are GTSNPN and SVGIG (reference sequence). CDR3 residues: CAWSTGVGTGELFF. CDR3 DNA sequence: TGTGCCTGGAGTACAGGAGTTGGGACCGGGGAGCTGTTTTTT.

The chain uses TRBV6-5 and TRBJ2-7; D is perhaps TRBD1 or TRBD2 (5 bases each). The germline V gene has CDR1 MNHEY and CDR2 SVGAGI. The CDR3 loop spans 14 amino acids. The germline V and J ends were trimmed by 4 bases and 5 bases, with 15 bases remaining between them. The CDR3 nucleotides read TGTGCCAGCAGTTCGGCAGGGACCAGGCACGAGCAGTACTTC. The encoded protein is CASSSAGTRHEQYF.

The rearrangement uses TRBV2 and TRBJ1-6; the match to TRBD1 covers 8 bases. Germline assignment: CDR1 SNHLY and CDR2 FYNNEI. The CDR3 is made up of 16 amino acids. V gave up 4 bases and J gave up 6 bases; unmatched junction bases: 8. The chain's CDR3 is CASSGQGARRNSPLHF. CDR3 DNA sequence: TGTGCCAGCAGTGGGCAGGGGGCCCGACGTAATTCACCCCTCCACTTT. Based on the CDR3 plus reference TRBV2 and TRBJ1-6, the full variable domain is EPEVTQTPSHQVTQMGQEVILRCVPISNHLYFYWYRQILGQKVEFLVSFYNNEISEKSEIFDDQFSVERPDGSNFTLKIRSTKLEDSAMYFCASSGQGARRNSPLHFGNGTRLTVT.

The chain joins TRBV4-2 to TRBJ1-2, with TRBD1 as a possible D gene (5 bases). Germline CDR1 is LGHNA and CDR2 is YNFKEQ. Trimming pared 0 bases from V and 9 bases from J, leaving 17 bases between. The CDR3 totals 15 residues. This CDR3 reads CASSQDPGHRRSYTF. The CDR3 DNA reads TGTGCCAGCAGCCAAGATCCTGGACACCGCAGGAGCTACACCTTC.

Notes on this clone: One junction end does not reproduce the germline sequence, and a read error may be involved. The J gene is TRBJ1-1, the V gene TRBV11-2; perhaps TRBD1 as D (6 bases). This CDR3 is built from 12 residues. Germline-derived CDR1 and CDR2 are SGHAT and FQNNGV. The CDR3 DNA follows: TGTGCCAGCAGCTTAGATGTAGGGGGTCTTTATTTT. This sequence encodes CASSLDVGGLYF.

The chain couples TRBV30 to TRBJ2-5, with no clear D. The germline V gene has CDR1 GTSNPN and CDR2 SVGIG (reference sequence). V shed 0 bases and J shed 1 base, with 9 bases lying between them. The length of the CDR3 is 14 residues. CDR3 nucleotide sequence: TGTGCCTGGAGTGTGGGCTTAGCCCAAGAGACCCAGTACTTC. It encodes CAWSVGLAQETQYF.

The CDR3, as DNA: TGTGCCAGTAGTACGCCGGGACGGATTGTAGGAAACACCATATATTTT. Translated, it gives CASSTPGRIVGNTIYF. The chain has TRBV19 and TRBJ1-3; weak D call: TRBD1 (5 bases). Germline CDR1 and CDR2: LNHDA and SQIVND (reference sequence). CDR3 length equals 16 residues. With 4 bases removed from V and 4 bases from J, the gap between germline ends came to 17 bases. The full variable domain, rest sourced from reference TRBV19 and TRBJ1-3, is DGGITQSPKYLFRKEGQNVTLSCEQNLNHDAMYWYRQDPGQGLRLIYYSQIVNDFQKGDIAEGYSVSREKKESFPLTVTSAQKNPTAFYLCASSTPGRIVGNTIYFGEGSWLTVV.

The V gene is TRBV4-1, the J gene TRBJ2-7, with TRBD1 matching over 7 bases. Germline V gives CDR1 MGHRA, CDR2 YSYEKL. The CDR3 runs 15 residues. Unmatched junction bases numbered 9, after V lost 4 bases and J lost 3 bases. The CDR3 region is CASSPGQRGLYEQYF. The CDR3 DNA follows: TGCGCCAGCAGCCCCGGGCAAAGGGGGCTCTACGAGCAGTACTTC.

The rearrangement uses TRBV28 and TRBJ1-1, with D possibly matching TRBD1 (5 bases). Germline V gene lookup returns CDR1 MDHEN and CDR2 SYDVKM. This CDR3 has 15 amino acids. V was cut by 6 bases and J by 4 bases, with 18 bases left in between. CDR3 bases: TGTGCCAGCAGGGGGCGGCCTTCCGCGGTCACTGAAGCTTTCTTT. It translates to CASRGRPSAVTEAFF. Based on the CDR3 plus reference TRBV28 and TRBJ1-1, the full variable domain is DVKVTQSSRYLVKRTGEKVFLECVQDMDHENMFWYRQDPGLGLRLIYFSYDVKMKEKGDIPEGYSVSREKKERFSLILESASTNQTSMYLCASRGRPSAVTEAFFGQGTRLTVV.

The genes are TRBV6-6 and TRBJ1-1, with 8 bases matching TRBD1. CDR3 length: 14 residues. The ends lost 5 bases at V and 5 bases at J; junction bases unmatched: 7. Germline assignment: CDR1 MNHNY and CDR2 SVGAGI (reference sequence). As DNA, the CDR3 is TGTGCCAGCAGTACCGGACAGGGAAGGACTGAAGCTTTCTTT. Translated: CASSTGQGRTEAFF.

This clone was detected once. The junction does not match germline at one end; this may be a read error. The V and J genes are TRBV7-9 and TRBJ1-2; 8 nucleotides agree with TRBD1. Germline-derived CDR1 and CDR2 are SEHNR and FQNEAQ (reference sequence). This CDR3 spans 12 amino acids. The CDR3 loop reads CASSRPGQALLF. The CDR3, as DNA: TGTGCCAGCAGCCGACCGGGACAGGCCCTTCTCTTC.

The chain recombines TRBV28 with TRBJ1-5; D gene unclear. CDR1 MDHEN and CDR2 SYDVKM come from the germline V gene. Trimming cost V 7 bases and J 0 bases, with 10 bases left between them. This CDR3 has 14 amino acids. CDR3: CASKGYYSNQPQHF. The DNA for the CDR3 is TGTGCCAGCAAGGGATATTATAGCAATCAGCCCCAGCATTTT.

This chain connects TRBV28 to TRBJ2-7; D is ambiguous. Germline V lookup: CDR1 MDHEN, CDR2 SYDVKM. V dropped 9 bases and J dropped 0 bases, with 6 bases sitting between them. This CDR3 spans 11 amino acids. CDR3 region: CARPSSYEQYF. The CDR3, as DNA: TGTGCCAGGCCTAGCTCCTACGAGCAGTACTTC.

The chain is built from TRBV10-1 and TRBJ1-1; TRBD1 might be the D (5 bases). CDR3 size: 11 residues. In germline, CDR1 is WNHNN, CDR2 SYGVQD (reference sequence). The V gene lost 6 bases and the J gene lost 9 bases, with 11 bases spanning the gap. In DNA form, the CDR3 reads TGCGCCAGCAGCGAAGCAGGGCAAGCTTTCTTT. The encoded protein is CASSEAGQAFF.

The genes are TRBV5-1 and TRBJ2-2; TRBD1 matches at 7 bases. CDR1 and CDR2 from the germline V gene are SGHRS and YFSETQ. The CDR3 sequence is 17 residues long. J lost 7 bases, V lost 0 bases, and 12 bases had no gene match. CDR3 nucleotide sequence: TGCGCCAGCAGCTTGGTCCTGGGGCCAGGGGGAAACGGGGAGCTGTTTTTT. Translating it yields CASSLVLGPGGNGELFF.

This chain connects TRBV27 to TRBJ2-7, with TRBD1 identical over 7 bases. The CDR3 loop spans 13 amino acids. The V gene end was trimmed by 5 bases and the J gene end by 6 bases; junction bases not matched to a gene: 7. CDR1 is MNHEY, CDR2 SMNVEV, per germline (reference sequence). CDR3 region: CASSRPGQLEQYF. DNA for the CDR3: TGTGCCAGCAGTCGGCCGGGACAGCTCGAGCAGTACTTC.

The V call is TRBV10-1, the J call TRBJ2-7; 10 nucleotides match TRBD2. V lost 4 bases, J lost 1 base, and 10 bases stayed unmatched. The CDR3 spans 17 residues. From germline, CDR1 is WNHNN and CDR2 SYGVQD (reference sequence). Here the CDR3 DNA reads TGCGCCAGCAGTGGGATCGGCGGTAGCGGGAGGTCCTACGAGCAGTACTTC. Residues: CASSGIGGSGRSYEQYF.